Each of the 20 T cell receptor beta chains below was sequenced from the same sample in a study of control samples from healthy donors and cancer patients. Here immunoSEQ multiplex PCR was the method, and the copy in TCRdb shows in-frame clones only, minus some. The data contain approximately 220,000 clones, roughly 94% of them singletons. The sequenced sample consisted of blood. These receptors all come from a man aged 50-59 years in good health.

The CDR3 loop reads CASTPGDRDTGELFF. CDR3 nucleotide sequence: TGTGCCAGTACCCCGGGGGACAGGGACACCGGGGAGCTGTTTTTT. The chain employs TRBV7-2 and TRBJ2-2; TRBD1 matches at 9 bases. This CDR3 region has 15 residues. Looked up from germline, CDR1 is SGHTA and CDR2 is FQGNSA. The ends lost 9 bases at V and 3 bases at J; junction bases unmatched: 8. Together with reference TRBV7-2 and TRBJ2-2, the CDR3 gives the full variable domain: GAGVSQSPSNKVTEKGKDVELRCDPISGHTALYWYRQSLGQGLEFLIYFQGNSAPDKSGLPSDRFSAERTGGSVSTLTIQRTQQEDSAVYLCASTPGDRDTGELFFGEGSRLTVL.

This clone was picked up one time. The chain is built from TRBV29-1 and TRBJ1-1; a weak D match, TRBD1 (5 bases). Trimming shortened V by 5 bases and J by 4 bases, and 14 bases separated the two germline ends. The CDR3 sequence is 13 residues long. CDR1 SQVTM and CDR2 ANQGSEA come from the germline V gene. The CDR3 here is CSVIKQEGTEAFF. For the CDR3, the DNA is TGCAGCGTTATTAAACAGGAGGGCACTGAAGCTTTCTTT.

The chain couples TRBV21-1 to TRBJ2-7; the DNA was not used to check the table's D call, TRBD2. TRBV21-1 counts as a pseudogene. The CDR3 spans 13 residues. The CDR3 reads CASSRRGSYEQYV. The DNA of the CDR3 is TGTGCCAGCAGCCGACGGGGTTCCTACGAGCAGTACGTC.

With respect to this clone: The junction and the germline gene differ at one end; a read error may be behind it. CDR3 residues: CASTQGDRPNSPLHF. The CDR3 bases are TGTGCCAGCACCCAAGGAGACAGGCCTAATTCACCCCTCCACTTT. The V call is TRBV3-1 (or the pseudogene TRBV3-2), the J call TRBJ1-6; possible D gene TRBD1, 6 bases. The CDR3 runs to 15 residues. Germline V lookup: CDR1 LGHDT, CDR2 YNNKEL (reference sequence).

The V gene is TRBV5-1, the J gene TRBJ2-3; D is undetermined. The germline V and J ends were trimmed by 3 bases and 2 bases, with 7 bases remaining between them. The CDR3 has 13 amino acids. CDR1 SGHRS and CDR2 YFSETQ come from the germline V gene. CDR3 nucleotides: TGCGCCAGCAGCTACGAAATCACAGATACGCAGTATTTT. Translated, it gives CASSYEITDTQYF. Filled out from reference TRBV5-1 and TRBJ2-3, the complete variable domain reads KAGVTQTPRYLIKTRGQQVTLSCSPISGHRSVSWYQQTPGQGLQFLFEYFSETQRNKGNFPGRFSGRQFSNSRSEMNVSTLELGDSALYLCASSYEITDTQYFGPGTRLTVL.

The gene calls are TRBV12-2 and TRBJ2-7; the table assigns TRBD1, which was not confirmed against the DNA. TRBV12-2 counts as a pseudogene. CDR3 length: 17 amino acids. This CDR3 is CASRFLHDRILSYEQYF. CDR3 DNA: TGTGCAAGTCGCTTCTTACACGACAGGATCCTCTCCTACGAGCAGTACTTC.

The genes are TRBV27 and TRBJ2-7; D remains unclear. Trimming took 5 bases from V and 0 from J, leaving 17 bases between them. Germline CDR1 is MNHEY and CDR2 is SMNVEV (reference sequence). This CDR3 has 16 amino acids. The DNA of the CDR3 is TGTGCCAGCAGTCTAAACCCCGGGCGGAGCTCCTACGAGCAGTACGTC. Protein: CASSLNPGRSSYEQYV.

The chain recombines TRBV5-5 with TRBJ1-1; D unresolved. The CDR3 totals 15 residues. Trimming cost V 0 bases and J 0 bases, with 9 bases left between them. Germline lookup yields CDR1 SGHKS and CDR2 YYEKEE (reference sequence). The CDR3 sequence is CASSLAGILNTEAFF. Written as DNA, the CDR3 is TGTGCCAGCAGCTTGGCCGGGATCCTGAACACTGAAGCTTTCTTT.

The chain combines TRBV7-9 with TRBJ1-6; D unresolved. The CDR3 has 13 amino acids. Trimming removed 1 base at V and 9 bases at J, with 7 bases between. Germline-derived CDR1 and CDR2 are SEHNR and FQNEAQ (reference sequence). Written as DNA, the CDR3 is TGTGCCAGCAGCTTAGTTATAGGTTCACCCCTCCACTTT. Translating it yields CASSLVIGSPLHF.

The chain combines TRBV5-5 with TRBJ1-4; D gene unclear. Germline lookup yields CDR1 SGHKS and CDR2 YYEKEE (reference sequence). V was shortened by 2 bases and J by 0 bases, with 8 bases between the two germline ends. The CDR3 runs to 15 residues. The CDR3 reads CASSLGLSTNEKLFF. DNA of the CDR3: TGTGCCAGCAGCTTAGGACTGTCAACTAATGAAAAACTGTTTTTT.

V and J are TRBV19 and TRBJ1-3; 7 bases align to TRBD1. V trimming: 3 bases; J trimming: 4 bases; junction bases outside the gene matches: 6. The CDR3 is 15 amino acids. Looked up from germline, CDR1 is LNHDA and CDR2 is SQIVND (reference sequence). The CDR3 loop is CASSMAWDSGNTIYF. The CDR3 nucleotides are TGTGCCAGTAGTATGGCGTGGGACAGCGGAAACACCATATATTTT.

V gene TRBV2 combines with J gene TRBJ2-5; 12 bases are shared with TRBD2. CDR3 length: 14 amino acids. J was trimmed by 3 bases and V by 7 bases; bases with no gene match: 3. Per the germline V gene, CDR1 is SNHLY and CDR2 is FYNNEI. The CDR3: CASTRTSGKETQYF. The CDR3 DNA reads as TGTGCCAGCACGAGGACTAGCGGGAAAGAGACCCAGTACTTC.

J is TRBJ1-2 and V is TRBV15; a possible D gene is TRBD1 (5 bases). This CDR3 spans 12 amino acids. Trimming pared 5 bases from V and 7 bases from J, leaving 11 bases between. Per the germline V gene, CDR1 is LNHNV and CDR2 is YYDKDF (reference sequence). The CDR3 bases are TGTGCCACCAGCTTCTGGGGCGGTGGCTACACCTTC. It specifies CATSFWGGGYTF. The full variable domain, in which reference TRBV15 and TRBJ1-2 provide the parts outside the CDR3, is DAMVIQNPRYQVTQFGKPVTLSCSQTLNHNVMYWYQQKSSQAPKLLFHYYDKDFNNEADTPDNFQSRRPNTSFCFLDIRSPGLGDTAMYLCATSFWGGGYTFGSGTRLTVV.

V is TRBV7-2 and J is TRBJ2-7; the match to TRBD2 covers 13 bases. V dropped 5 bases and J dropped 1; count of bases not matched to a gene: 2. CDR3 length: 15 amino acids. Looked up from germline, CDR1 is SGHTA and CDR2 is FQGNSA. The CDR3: CASSTTSGGSYEQYF. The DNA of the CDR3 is TGTGCCAGCAGCACGACTAGCGGGGGGTCCTACGAGCAGTACTTC.

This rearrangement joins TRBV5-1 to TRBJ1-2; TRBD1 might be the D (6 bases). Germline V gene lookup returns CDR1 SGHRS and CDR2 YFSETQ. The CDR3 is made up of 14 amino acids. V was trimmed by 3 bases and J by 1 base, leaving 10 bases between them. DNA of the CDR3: TGCGCCAGCAGCTCACAGGGTTTTAACTATGGCTACACCTTC. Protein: CASSSQGFNYGYTF. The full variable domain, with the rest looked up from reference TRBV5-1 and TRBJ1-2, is KAGVTQTPRYLIKTRGQQVTLSCSPISGHRSVSWYQQTPGQGLQFLFEYFSETQRNKGNFPGRFSGRQFSNSRSEMNVSTLELGDSALYLCASSSQGFNYGYTFGSGTRLTVV.

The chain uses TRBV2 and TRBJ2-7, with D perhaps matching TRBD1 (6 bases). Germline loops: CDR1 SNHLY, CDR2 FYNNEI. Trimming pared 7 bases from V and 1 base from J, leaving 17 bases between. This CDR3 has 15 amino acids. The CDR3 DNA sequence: TGTGCCAGCAAACCTGACAGGCTACGTTCCTACGAGCAGTACTTC. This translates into CASKPDRLRSYEQYF.

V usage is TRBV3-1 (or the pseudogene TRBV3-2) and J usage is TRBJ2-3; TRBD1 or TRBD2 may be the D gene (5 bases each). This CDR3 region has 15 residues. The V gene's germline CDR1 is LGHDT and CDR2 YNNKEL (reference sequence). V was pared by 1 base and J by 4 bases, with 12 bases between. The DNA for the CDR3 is TGTGCCAGCAGCCAAGTCGGGATGGGGGCAGATACGCAGTATTTT. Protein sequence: CASSQVGMGADTQYF.

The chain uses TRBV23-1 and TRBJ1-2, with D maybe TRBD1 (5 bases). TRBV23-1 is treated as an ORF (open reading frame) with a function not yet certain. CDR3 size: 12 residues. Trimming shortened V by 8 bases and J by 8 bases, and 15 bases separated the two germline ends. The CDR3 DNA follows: TGCGCCAGCTTACGGCAGGGTTGGGGCTACACCTTC. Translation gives CASLRQGWGYTF.

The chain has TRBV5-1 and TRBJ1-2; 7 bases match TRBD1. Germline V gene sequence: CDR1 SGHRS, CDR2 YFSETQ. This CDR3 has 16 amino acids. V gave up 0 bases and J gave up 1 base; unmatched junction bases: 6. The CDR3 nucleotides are TGCGCCAGCAGCTTGGGGCCGGGACAGCTTAACTATGGCTACACCTTC. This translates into CASSLGPGQLNYGYTF.

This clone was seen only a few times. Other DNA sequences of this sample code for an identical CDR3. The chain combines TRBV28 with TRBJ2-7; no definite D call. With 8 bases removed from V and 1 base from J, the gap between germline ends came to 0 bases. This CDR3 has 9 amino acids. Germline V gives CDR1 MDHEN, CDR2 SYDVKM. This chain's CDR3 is CASSYEQYF. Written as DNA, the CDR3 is TGTGCCAGCTCCTACGAGCAGTACTTC.